These 21 T cell receptor beta chains came from one sample sequenced in a study of blood T cell repertoires in COVID-19. Data came from immunoSEQ multiplex PCR; TCRdb stores just in-frame clones and leaves some out. The sample has about 220,000 clones; 84% are singletons. What was sequenced was PBMCs or T cells enriched from blood (not recorded which). These TCRs come from a woman aged 40-49 years who had recovered from COVID-19.

This clone was seen only a few times. The chain couples TRBV7-6 to TRBJ2-7, with 10 nucleotides matching TRBD1. The CDR3 is 15 amino acids. In germline, CDR1 is SGHVS, CDR2 FNYEAQ. V trimming: 1 base; J trimming: 3 bases; junction bases outside the gene matches: 3. CDR3 nucleotides: TGTGCCAGCAGCTTAGGGACAGGGGGAGACTACGAGCAGTACTTC. This gives the protein CASSLGTGGDYEQYF. The entire variable domain, with the rest obtained from reference TRBV7-6 and TRBJ2-7, is as follows: GAGVSQSPRYKVTKRGQDVALRCDPISGHVSLYWYRQALGQGPEFLTYFNYEAQQDKSGLPNDRFSAERPEGSISTLTIQRTEQRDSAMYRCASSLGTGGDYEQYFGPGTRLTVT.

The rearrangement links TRBV20-1 to TRBJ1-2; no reliable D call. Germline CDR1 reads DFQATT; CDR2 reads SNEGSKA (reference sequence). The CDR3 spans 10 residues. Trimming removed 4 bases from V and 8 bases from J, with 8 bases in between. The CDR3 bases are TGCAGTGCTAACACGGGGGGCTACACCTTC. This sequence encodes CSANTGGYTF.

This chain connects TRBV24-1 to TRBJ1-5, with D perhaps TRBD1 (6 bases). The CDR3 spans 15 residues. Germline V gene data show CDR1 as KGHDR and CDR2 as SFDVKD. V was shortened by 5 bases and J by 3 bases, with 13 bases between the two germline ends. CDR3 nucleotide sequence: TGTGCCACCAGTGGCACCGGGACACCCAATCAGCCCCAGCATTTT. It translates to CATSGTGTPNQPQHF.

The J gene is TRBJ1-5, the V gene TRBV28; no clear D gene. Germline V gives CDR1 MDHEN, CDR2 SYDVKM. The CDR3 runs 14 residues. Trimming pared 8 bases from V and 2 bases from J, leaving 13 bases between. The CDR3, as DNA: TGTGCCAGCTCCACCATCCCGGGCAATCAGCCCCAGCATTTT. It translates to CASSTIPGNQPQHF. The variable domain in full, with the rest retrieved from reference TRBV28 and TRBJ1-5, is DVKVTQSSRYLVKRTGEKVFLECVQDMDHENMFWYRQDPGLGLRLIYFSYDVKMKEKGDIPEGYSVSREKKERFSLILESASTNQTSMYLCASSTIPGNQPQHFGDGTRLSIL.

This chain joins TRBV6-1 and TRBJ1-5, with D possibly matching TRBD1 (6 bases). CDR3 size: 14 residues. The germline V gene has CDR1 MNHNS and CDR2 SASEGT. V was pared by 1 base and J by 5 bases, with 9 bases between. CDR3 sequence reads: CASSEVNRDQPQHF. The CDR3 bases are TGTGCCAGCAGTGAAGTCAACAGGGATCAGCCCCAGCATTTT.

The rearrangement links TRBV19 to TRBJ1-1; D gene uncertain. The CDR3 sequence is 16 residues long. V was cut by 0 bases and J by 3 bases, with 14 bases left in between. Germline CDR1 reads LNHDA; CDR2 reads SQIVND (reference sequence). CDR3 sequence (DNA): TGTGCCAGTAGTATAGATCCTGACGGGAGGGACACTGAAGCTTTCTTT. Its protein product is CASSIDPDGRDTEAFF.

This chain joins TRBV24-1 and TRBJ2-1; D uncertain. Germline CDR1 KGHDR, CDR2 SFDVKD. Trimming shortened V by 1 base and J by 0 bases, and 9 bases separated the two germline ends. The CDR3 is 16 residues long. CDR3: CATSDLAPVSYNEQFF. DNA for the CDR3: TGTGCCACCAGTGATTTAGCACCTGTCTCCTACAATGAGCAGTTCTTC.

The CDR3 nucleotides are TGTGCCAGCAGCTTAGGAGCGGGAGGGCCTTGGGAGCAGTTCTTC. It codes for CASSLGAGGPWEQFF. The V and J genes are TRBV7-2 and TRBJ2-1, with 10 bases matching TRBD2. CDR1 SGHTA and CDR2 FQGNSA come from the germline V gene. The length of the CDR3 is 15 residues. V trimming: 1 base; J trimming: 10 bases; junction bases outside the gene matches: 7.

CDR3 sequence (DNA): TGTGCCAGCAGTTTATCCACAGGGGGCAATCAGCCCCAGCATTTT. Amino acid sequence: CASSLSTGGNQPQHF. The rearrangement links TRBV28 to TRBJ1-5, with TRBD1 identical over 7 bases. After removal of 1 base from V and 2 bases from J, the junction contained 2 bases not matched to a gene. This CDR3 has 15 residues. CDR1 is MDHEN, CDR2 SYDVKM, per germline.

The chain combines TRBV3-1 (or the pseudogene TRBV3-2) with TRBJ1-6; D is unresolved. Trimming left V 1 base short and J 5 bases short, with 9 bases between. The CDR3 totals 15 residues. Germline V lookup: CDR1 LGHDT, CDR2 YNNKEL (reference sequence). The CDR3 DNA reads TGTGCCAGCAGCCAAGGGCCGGGGAATAATTCACCCCTCCACTTT. This gives the protein CASSQGPGNNSPLHF.

This rearrangement joins TRBV7-2 to TRBJ2-2, with D possibly matching TRBD2 (6 bases). CDR1 and CDR2 from the germline V gene are SGHTA and FQGNSA. Trimming took 5 bases from V and 4 from J, leaving 11 bases between them. This CDR3 is built from 14 residues. The chain's CDR3 is CASSLSSVTGELFF. The CDR3 DNA reads as TGTGCCAGCAGCCTATCTAGCGTCACCGGGGAGCTGTTTTTT. The full variable domain, rest sourced from reference TRBV7-2 and TRBJ2-2, is GAGVSQSPSNKVTEKGKDVELRCDPISGHTALYWYRQSLGQGLEFLIYFQGNSAPDKSGLPSDRFSAERTGGSVSTLTIQRTQQEDSAVYLCASSLSSVTGELFFGEGSRLTVL.

The rearrangement links TRBV7-8 to TRBJ2-2; D unclear. V dropped 1 base and J dropped 2 bases, with 14 bases sitting between them. The CDR3 is 17 residues long. In germline, CDR1 is SGHVS, CDR2 FQNEAQ. DNA for the CDR3: TGTGCCAGCAGCTTAGGTGTCCAGGTTACCAACACCGGGGAGCTGTTTTTT. Translation gives CASSLGVQVTNTGELFF.

The chain combines TRBV29-1 with TRBJ2-7; 7 nucleotides line up with TRBD1. The CDR3 loop spans 13 amino acids. Germline trimming cut 6 bases from V and 0 bases from J; bases unmatched to any gene: 5. Per germline, CDR1 SQVTM and CDR2 ANQGSEA. CDR3 amino acids: CSVQPGGSYEQYF. In DNA, the CDR3 is TGCAGCGTCCAGCCAGGGGGCTCCTACGAGCAGTACTTC.

This rearrangement joins TRBV19 to TRBJ2-4, with 12 bases matching TRBD1. Germline CDR1 reads LNHDA; CDR2 reads SQIVND (reference sequence). The V segment lost 8 bases and the J segment 7 bases; nucleotides outside the gene matches: 6. This CDR3 has 14 amino acids. CDR3 nucleotides: TGTGCCAGTCAGCCGGGACAGGGGGCGAACATTCAGTACTTC. This codes for CASQPGQGANIQYF.

The chain is built from TRBV7-9 and TRBJ2-1; TRBD2 might be the D (7 bases). Trimming shortened V by 6 bases and J by 8 bases, and 11 bases separated the two germline ends. Germline V gives CDR1 SEHNR, CDR2 FQNEAQ (reference sequence). This CDR3 has 12 residues. CDR3 nucleotides: TGTGCCAGCAGGAAGGGGGGGTATGAGCAGTTCTTC. It is translated as CASRKGGYEQFF.

This clone was recorded only once. The chain combines TRBV7-3 with TRBJ2-2, with D tentatively TRBD2 (6 bases). Germline V gene lookup returns CDR1 SGHTA and CDR2 FQGTGA. This CDR3 region has 15 residues. Trimming shortened V by 5 bases and J by 3 bases, and 13 bases separated the two germline ends. The CDR3: CASSGTGTDTGELFF. CDR3 nucleotide sequence: TGTGCCAGCAGCGGGACCGGGACTGACACCGGGGAGCTGTTTTTT.

This clone was seen a few times. The J gene is TRBJ2-3, the V gene TRBV18; TRBD2 agrees at 8 bases. The CDR3 runs to 18 residues. J was trimmed by 0 bases and V by 2 bases; bases with no gene match: 10. Germline loops: CDR1 KGHSH, CDR2 LQKENI. CDR3 nucleotides: TGTGCCAGCTCACCAGAATGGAGTACTAGCGGTAGCACAGATACGCAGTATTTT. Translation gives CASSPEWSTSGSTDTQYF.

A note on this clone: Other nucleotide sequences from this sample produce the same CDR3. J is TRBJ2-7 and V is TRBV28; 12 positions match TRBD2. V gave up 2 bases and J gave up 4 bases; unmatched junction bases: 3. The CDR3 consists of 15 residues. Germline values: CDR1 MDHEN, CDR2 SYDVKM. The CDR3 region is CASSLLAGGPYEQYF. Written as DNA, the CDR3 is TGTGCCAGCAGTTTACTAGCGGGAGGGCCTTACGAGCAGTACTTC.

V is TRBV19 and J is TRBJ1-1; 7 bases fit TRBD1. Germline assignment: CDR1 LNHDA and CDR2 SQIVND (reference sequence). CDR3 size: 17 residues. V lost 5 bases to trimming and J lost 3 bases; unmatched junction nucleotides: 15. CDR3 nucleotides: TGTGCCAGTAGTCCATGGGCCACAGGGGTCATCCACACTGAAGCTTTCTTT. It is translated as CASSPWATGVIHTEAFF.

The gene calls are TRBV3-1 (or the pseudogene TRBV3-2) and TRBJ2-1; D might be TRBD1 (5 bases). The CDR3 is 13 residues long. Trimming removed 1 base from V and 13 bases from J, with 14 bases in between. CDR1 is LGHDT and CDR2 is YNNKEL in the germline V gene (reference sequence). CDR3 protein: CASSQGGKTHQFF. DNA of the CDR3: TGTGCCAGCAGCCAAGGGGGCAAGACTCACCAGTTCTTC.

The chain combines TRBV11-2 with TRBJ2-2; TRBD1 matches 12 bases. CDR1 is SGHAT, CDR2 FQNNGV, per germline. This CDR3 contains 16 residues. The trim removed 1 base at V and 6 bases at J, leaving 3 bases unmatched. As DNA, the CDR3 is TGTGCCAGCAGCTTAGGGGGACAGGGGGCGTCCGGGGAGCTGTTTTTT. This translates into CASSLGGQGASGELFF.